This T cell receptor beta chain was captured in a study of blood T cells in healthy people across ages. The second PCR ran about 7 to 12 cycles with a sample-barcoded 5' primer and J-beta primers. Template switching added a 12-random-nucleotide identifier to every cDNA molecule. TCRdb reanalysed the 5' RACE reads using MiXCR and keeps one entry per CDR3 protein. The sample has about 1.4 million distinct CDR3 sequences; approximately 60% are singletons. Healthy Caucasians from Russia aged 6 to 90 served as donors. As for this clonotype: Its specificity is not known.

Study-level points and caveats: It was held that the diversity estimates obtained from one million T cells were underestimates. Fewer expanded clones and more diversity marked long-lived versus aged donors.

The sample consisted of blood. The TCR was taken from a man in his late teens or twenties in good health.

The CDR3 loop reads CASSPNRMNTEAFF. CDR3 DNA sequence: TGTGCCAGCAGCCCAAATAGAATGAACACTGAAGCTTTCTTT. The chain carries TRBV7-6 and TRBJ1-1, with D uncertain. CDR1 and CDR2 (germline): SGHVS, FNYEAQ. The V end was cut by 5 bases, the J end by 0 bases, with 10 bases between. The CDR3 is 14 amino acids.